This TCR beta chain was recovered during a study of cytomegalovirus exposure and HLA in healthy donors. General study points: Near-uniform donor sequencing depth was presumed by presence/absence analyses. Earlier analysis yielded a pattern in which most TCR beta V segments were productive about 90% or about 30% of the time. It was reported in a later analysis that an Asian-associated ancestry cluster showed fewer N-insertions than the roughly 620-donor mean.

V dropped 4 bases and J dropped 5; count of bases not matched to a gene: 10. Germline CDR1 and CDR2: SGHVS and FQNEAQ. The CDR3 is made up of 15 amino acids. Comment on this clone: As yet, its antigen is unknown.

PCR was performed using 60 Vbeta and 13 Jbeta primers. Using immunoSEQ multiplex PCR, the repertoire was profiled, and TCRdb retains in-frame clones only, with some absent. The listing contains about 110,000 clones. The sample taken for sequencing was PBMCs. This receptor was identified in a man aged 30 to 39 in good health and CMV-seronegative. The rearrangement joins TRBV7-8 to TRBJ2-7; 8 bases fit TRBD2. CDR3 sequence reads: CASSSGAGGLDEQYF. CDR3 bases: TGTGCCAGCAGCTCCGGGGCGGGGGGCCTCGACGAGCAGTACTTC.